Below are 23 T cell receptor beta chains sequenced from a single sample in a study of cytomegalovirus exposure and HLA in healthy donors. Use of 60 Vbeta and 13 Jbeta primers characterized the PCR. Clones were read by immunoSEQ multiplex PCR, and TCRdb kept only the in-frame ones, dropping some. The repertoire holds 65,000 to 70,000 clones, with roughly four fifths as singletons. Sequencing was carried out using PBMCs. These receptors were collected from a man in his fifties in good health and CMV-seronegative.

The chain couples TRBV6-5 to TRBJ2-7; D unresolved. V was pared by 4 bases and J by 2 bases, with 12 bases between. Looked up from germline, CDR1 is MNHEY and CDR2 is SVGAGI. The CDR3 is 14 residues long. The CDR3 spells CASSFYGPTYEQYF. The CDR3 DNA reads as TGTGCCAGCAGTTTTTATGGGCCGACCTACGAGCAGTACTTC.

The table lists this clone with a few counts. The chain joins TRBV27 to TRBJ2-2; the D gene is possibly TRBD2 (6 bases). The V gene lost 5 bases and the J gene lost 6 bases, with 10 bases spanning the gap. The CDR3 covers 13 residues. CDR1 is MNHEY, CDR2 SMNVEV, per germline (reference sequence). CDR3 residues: CASSLGLPGELFF. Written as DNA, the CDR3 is TGTGCCAGCAGTCTGGGACTGCCCGGGGAGCTGTTTTTT.

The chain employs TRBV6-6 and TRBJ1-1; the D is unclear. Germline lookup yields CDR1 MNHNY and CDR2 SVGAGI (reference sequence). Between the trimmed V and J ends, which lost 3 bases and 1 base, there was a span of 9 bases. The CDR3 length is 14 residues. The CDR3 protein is CASSYSEGNTEAFF. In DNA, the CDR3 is TGTGCCAGCAGTTATTCGGAGGGGAACACTGAAGCTTTCTTT.

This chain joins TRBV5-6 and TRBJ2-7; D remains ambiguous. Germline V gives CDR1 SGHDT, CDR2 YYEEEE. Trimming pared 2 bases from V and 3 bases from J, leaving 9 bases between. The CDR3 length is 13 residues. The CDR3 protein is CASSFVELYEQYF. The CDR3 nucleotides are TGTGCCAGCAGCTTTGTGGAGCTCTACGAGCAGTACTTC. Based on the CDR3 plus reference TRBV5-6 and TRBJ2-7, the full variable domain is DAGVTQSPTHLIKTRGQQVTLRCSPKSGHDTVSWYQQALGQGPQFIFQYYEEEERQRGNFPDRFSGHQFPNYSSELNVNALLLGDSALYLCASSFVELYEQYFGPGTRLTVT.

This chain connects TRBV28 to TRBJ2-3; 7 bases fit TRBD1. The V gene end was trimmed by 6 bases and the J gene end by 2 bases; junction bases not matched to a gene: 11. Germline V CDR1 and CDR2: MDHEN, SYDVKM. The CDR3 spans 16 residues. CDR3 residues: CASRIPGQIVTDTQYF. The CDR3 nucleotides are TGTGCCAGCAGAATACCGGGACAGATCGTCACAGATACGCAGTATTTT.

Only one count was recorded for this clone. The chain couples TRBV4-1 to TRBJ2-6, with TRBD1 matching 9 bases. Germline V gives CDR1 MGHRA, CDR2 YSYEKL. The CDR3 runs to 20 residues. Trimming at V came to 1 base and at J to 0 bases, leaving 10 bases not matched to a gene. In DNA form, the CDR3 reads TGCGCCAGCAGCCAAGTTTTAACGGGACAGGGCGTCTCTGGGGCCAACGTCCTGACTTTC. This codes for CASSQVLTGQGVSGANVLTF.

The CDR3 loop reads CASSSRTVRNTEAFF. DNA of the CDR3: TGTGCCAGCAGCTCGAGGACAGTCAGGAACACTGAAGCTTTCTTT. This chain connects TRBV7-2 to TRBJ1-1, with a possible D match to TRBD1 (6 bases). CDR1 and CDR2 (germline): SGHTA, FQGNSA. There are 15 residues in the CDR3. Trimming pared 4 bases from V and 1 base from J, leaving 13 bases between.

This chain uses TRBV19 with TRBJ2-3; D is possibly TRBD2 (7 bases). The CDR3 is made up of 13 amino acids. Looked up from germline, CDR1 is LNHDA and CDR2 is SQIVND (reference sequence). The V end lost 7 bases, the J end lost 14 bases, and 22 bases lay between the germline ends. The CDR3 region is CASTPSGGALLYF. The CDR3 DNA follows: TGTGCCAGTACCCCGTCTGGGGGGGCCCTGTTGTATTTT.

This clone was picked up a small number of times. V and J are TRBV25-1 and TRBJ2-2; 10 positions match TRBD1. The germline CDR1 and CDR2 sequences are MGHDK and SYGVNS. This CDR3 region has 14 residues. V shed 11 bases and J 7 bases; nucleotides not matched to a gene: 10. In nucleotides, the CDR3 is TGTGCCGTTACCGGGACAGGGGTCGGCGGGGAGCTGTTTTTT. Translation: CAVTGTGVGGELFF.

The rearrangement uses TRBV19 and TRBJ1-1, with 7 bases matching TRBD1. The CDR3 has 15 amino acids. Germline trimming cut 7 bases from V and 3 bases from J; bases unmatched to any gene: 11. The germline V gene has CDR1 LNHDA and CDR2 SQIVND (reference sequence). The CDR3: CASKRVFTGDTEAFF. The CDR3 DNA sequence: TGTGCCAGTAAGAGAGTTTTTACAGGGGACACTGAAGCTTTCTTT.

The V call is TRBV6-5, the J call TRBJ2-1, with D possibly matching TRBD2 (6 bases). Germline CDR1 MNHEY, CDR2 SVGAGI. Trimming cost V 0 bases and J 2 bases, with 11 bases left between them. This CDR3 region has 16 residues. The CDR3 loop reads CASSYSAGGAYNEQFF. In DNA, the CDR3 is TGTGCCAGCAGTTACTCAGCGGGTGGGGCCTACAATGAGCAGTTCTTC.

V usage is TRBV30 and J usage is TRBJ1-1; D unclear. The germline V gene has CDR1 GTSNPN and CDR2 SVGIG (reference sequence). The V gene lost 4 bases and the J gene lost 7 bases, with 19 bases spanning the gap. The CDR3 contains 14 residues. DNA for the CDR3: TGTGCCTGGACGAACGAAAGGGCGGGCGGTGAAGCTTTCTTT. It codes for CAWTNERAGGEAFF. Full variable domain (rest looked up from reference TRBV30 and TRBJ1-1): SQTIHQWPATLVQPVGSPLSLECTVEGTSNPNLYWYRQAAGRGLQLLFYSVGIGQISSEVPQNLSASRPQDRQFILSSKKLLLSDSGFYLCAWTNERAGGEAFFGQGTRLTVV.

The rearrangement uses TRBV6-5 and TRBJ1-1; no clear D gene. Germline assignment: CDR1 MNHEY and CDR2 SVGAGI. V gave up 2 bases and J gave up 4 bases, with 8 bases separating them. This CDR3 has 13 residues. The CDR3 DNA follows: TGTGCCAGCAGTTACGCAGAGGGCACTGAAGCTTTCTTT. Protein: CASSYAEGTEAFF.

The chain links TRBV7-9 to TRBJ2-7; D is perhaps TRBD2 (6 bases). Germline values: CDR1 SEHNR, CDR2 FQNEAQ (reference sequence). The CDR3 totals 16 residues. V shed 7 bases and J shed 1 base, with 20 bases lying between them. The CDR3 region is CASTPDLEGPSYEQYF. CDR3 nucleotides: TGTGCCAGCACACCCGATCTGGAGGGCCCGTCCTACGAGCAGTACTTC. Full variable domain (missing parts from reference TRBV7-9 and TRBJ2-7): DTGVSQNPRHKITKRGQNVTFRCDPISEHNRLYWYRQTLGQGPEFLTYFQNEAQLEKSRLLSDRFSAERPKGSFSTLEIQRTEQGDSAMYLCASTPDLEGPSYEQYFGPGTRLTVT.

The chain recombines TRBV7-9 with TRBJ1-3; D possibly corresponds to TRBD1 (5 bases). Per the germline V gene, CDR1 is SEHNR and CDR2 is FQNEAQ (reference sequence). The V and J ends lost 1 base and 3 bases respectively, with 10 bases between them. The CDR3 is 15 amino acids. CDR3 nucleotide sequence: TGTGCCAGCAGCTTAGGGAGGGGCATTGGAAACACCATATATTTT. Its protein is CASSLGRGIGNTIYF.

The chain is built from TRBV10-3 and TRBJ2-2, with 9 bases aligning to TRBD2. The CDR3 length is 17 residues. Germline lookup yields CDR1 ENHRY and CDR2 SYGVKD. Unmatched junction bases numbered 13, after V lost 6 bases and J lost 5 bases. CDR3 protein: CAIRDSGSDKRTGELFF. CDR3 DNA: TGTGCCATCAGAGATAGCGGGAGCGATAAGAGGACCGGGGAGCTGTTTTTT.

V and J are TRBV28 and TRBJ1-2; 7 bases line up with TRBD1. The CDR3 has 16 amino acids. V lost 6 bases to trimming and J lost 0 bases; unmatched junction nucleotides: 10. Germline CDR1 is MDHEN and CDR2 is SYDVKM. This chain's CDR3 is CASRLGNRGSNYGYTF. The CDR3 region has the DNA TGTGCCAGCAGACTGGGGAACAGGGGATCTAACTATGGCTACACCTTC.

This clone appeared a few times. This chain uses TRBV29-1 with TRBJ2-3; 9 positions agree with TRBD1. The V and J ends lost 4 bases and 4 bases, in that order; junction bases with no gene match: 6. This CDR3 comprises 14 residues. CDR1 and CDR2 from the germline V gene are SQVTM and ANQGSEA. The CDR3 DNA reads TGCAGCGTTGGGGGGACAGGGCAGGCAGATACGCAGTATTTT. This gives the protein CSVGGTGQADTQYF.

For the CDR3, the DNA is TGTGCCTGGAGCTCAAAGGCCGGGACAGTGAACACTGAAGCTTTCTTT. Amino acids: CAWSSKAGTVNTEAFF. The chain carries TRBV30 and TRBJ1-1, with 7 nucleotides matching TRBD1. Losses at the gene ends were 3 bases for V and 0 bases for J; bases not matched to a gene: 10. There are 16 residues in the CDR3. Germline lookup yields CDR1 GTSNPN and CDR2 SVGIG (reference sequence).

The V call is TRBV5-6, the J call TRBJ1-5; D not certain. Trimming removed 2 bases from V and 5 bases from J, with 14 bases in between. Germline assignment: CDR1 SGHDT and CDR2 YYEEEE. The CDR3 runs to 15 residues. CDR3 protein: CASSLNGRWDQPQHF. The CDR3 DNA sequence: TGTGCCAGCAGCTTAAACGGGAGGTGGGATCAGCCCCAGCATTTT.

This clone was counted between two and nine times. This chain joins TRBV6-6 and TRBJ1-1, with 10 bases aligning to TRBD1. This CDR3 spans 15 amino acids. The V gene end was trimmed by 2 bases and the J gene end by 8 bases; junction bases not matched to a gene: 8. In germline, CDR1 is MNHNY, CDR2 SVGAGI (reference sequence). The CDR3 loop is CASSYRTGGGGEAFF. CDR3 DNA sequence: TGTGCCAGCAGTTACCGGACAGGGGGTGGAGGCGAAGCTTTCTTT.

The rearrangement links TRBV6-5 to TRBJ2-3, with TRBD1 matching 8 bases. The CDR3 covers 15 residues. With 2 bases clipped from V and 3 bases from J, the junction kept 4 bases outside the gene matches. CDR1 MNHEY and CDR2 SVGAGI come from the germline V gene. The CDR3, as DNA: TGTGCCAGCAGTTACACAGGGGGTATGACAGATACGCAGTATTTT. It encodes CASSYTGGMTDTQYF.

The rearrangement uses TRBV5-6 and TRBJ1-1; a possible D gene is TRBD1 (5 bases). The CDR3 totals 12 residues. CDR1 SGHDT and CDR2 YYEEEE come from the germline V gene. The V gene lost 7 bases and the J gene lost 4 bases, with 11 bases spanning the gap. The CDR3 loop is CASGPQGTEAFF. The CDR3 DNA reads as TGTGCCAGCGGACCTCAGGGCACTGAAGCTTTCTTT.